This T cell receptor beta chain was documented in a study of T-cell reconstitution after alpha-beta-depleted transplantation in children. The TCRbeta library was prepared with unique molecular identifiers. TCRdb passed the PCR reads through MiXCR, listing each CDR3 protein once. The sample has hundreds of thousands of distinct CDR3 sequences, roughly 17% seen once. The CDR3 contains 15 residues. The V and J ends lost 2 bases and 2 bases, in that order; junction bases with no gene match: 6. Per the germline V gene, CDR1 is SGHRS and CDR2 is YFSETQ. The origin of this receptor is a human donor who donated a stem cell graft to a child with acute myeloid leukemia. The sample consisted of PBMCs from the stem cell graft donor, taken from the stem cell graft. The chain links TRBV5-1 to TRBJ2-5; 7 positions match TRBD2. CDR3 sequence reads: CASSFLDGRQETQYF. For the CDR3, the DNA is TGCGCCAGCAGCTTCCTGGACGGGAGGCAAGAGACCCAGTACTTC. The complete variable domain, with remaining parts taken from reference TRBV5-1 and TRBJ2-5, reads KAGVTQTPRYLIKTRGQQVTLSCSPISGHRSVSWYQQTPGQGLQFLFEYFSETQRNKGNFPGRFSGRQFSNSRSEMNVSTLELGDSALYLCASSFLDGRQETQYFGPGTRLLVL.